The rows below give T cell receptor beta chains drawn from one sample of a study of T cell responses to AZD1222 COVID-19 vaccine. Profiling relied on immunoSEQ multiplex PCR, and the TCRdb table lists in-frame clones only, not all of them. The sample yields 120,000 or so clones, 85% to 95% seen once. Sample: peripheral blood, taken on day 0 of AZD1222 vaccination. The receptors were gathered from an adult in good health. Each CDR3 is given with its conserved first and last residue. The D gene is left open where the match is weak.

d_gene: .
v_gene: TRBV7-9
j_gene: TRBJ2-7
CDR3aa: CASSLAPRAAEQYF

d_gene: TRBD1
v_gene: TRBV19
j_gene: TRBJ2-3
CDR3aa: CASTGTVSTDTQYF

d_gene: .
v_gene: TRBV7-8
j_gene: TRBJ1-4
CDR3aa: CASSLPSYYTGFSTNEKLFF

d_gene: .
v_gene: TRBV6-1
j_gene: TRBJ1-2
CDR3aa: CASSEVPSLSYTF

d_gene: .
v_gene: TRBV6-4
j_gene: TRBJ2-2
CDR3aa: CASGSEAGFTGELFF

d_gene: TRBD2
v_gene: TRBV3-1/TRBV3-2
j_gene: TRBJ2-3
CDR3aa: CASSQVLAATDTQYF

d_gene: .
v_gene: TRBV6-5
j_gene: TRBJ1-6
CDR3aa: CASSVMDGYNSPLHF

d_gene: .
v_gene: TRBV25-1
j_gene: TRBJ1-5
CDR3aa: CASSDSDTQPQHF

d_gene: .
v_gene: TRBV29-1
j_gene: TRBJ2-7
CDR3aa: CSVVGDNRGQSYEQYF

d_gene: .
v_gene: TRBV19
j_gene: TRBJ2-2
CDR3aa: CASSRGTRRTTGELFF

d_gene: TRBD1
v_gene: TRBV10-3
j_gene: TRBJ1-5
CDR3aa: CAISDTSGTGGGNQPQHF

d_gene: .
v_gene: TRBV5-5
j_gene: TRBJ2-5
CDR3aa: CASSFRMGMGETQYF

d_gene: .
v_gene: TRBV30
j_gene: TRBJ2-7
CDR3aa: CAWSVAGSIRYEQYF

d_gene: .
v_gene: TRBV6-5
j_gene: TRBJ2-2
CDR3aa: CASREVLTGELFF

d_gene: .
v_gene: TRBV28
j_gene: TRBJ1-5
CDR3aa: CASSVNGPQHF

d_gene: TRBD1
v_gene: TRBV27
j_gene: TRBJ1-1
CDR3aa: CASSYRGTGPRLAFF

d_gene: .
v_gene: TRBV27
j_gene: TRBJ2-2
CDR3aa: CASSLLGVPNTGELFF

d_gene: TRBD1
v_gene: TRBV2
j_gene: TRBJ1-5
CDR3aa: CASYETGGGHQPQHF

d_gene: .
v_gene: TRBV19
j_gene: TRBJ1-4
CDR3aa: CASTNRGTNEKLFF

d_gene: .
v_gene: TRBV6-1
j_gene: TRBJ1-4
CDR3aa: CASSEGVANEKLFF

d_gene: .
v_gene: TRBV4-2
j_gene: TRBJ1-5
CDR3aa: CASSQGVGGLYSNQPQHF

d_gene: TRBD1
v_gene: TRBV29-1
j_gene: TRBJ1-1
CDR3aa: CSGGQDHTEAFF

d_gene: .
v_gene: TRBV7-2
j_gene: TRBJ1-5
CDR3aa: CASSSQGSANQPQHF

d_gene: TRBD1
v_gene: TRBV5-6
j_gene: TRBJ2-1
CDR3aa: CASSLGQGRYNEQFF

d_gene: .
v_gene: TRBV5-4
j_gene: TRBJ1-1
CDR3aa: CASRQAASIHTEAFF

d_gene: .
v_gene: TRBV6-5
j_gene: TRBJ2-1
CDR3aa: CASSYSRVYPYNEQFF

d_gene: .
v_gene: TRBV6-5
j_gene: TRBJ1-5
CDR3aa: CASSYDGFNSNQPQHF

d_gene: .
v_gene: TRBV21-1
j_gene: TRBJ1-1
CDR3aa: CASSKQTGGTEAFF

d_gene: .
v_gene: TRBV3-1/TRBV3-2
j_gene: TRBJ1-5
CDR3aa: CASSPGVGSNQPQHF

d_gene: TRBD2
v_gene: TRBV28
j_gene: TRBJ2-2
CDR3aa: CASWEGTGELFF

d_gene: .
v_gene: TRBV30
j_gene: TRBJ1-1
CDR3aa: CAWTTQMNTEAFF

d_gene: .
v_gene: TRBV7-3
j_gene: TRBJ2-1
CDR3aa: CASSLNNEQFF

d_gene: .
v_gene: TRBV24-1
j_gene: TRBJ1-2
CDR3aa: CATSDLGSYGYTF

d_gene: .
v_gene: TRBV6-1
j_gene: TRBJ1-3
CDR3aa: CASSESGSGNTIYF

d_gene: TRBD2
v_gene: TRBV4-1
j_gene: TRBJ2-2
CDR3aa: CASSQAGGASVGELFF

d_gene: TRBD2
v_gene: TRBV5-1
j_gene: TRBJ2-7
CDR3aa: CASSPGLAGGDEQYF

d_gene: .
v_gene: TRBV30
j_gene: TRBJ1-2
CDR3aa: CAWSRGGYGYTF

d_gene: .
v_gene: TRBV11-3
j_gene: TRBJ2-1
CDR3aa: CASSLGVDYYNEQFF

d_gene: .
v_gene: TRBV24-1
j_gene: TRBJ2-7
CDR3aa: CATSDRHSYEQYF

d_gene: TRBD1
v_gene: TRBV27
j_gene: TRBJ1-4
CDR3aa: CASRSWQGVYNNEKLFF

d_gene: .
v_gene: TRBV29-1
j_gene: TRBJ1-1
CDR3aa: CSSRGQRNTEAFF

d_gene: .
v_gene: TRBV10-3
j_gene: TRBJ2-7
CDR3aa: CAISYNSYEQYF

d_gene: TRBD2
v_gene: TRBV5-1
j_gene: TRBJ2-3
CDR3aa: CASSQAGLAGSTDTQYF

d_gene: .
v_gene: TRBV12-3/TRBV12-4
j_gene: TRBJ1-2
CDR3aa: CASSWSGHGYTF

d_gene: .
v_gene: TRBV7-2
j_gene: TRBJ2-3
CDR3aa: CAGQAPTVTDTQYF

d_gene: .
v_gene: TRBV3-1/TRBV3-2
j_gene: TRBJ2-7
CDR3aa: CASSQGDYEQYF